This T cell receptor beta chain was obtained from a study of blood T cell repertoires in COVID-19. Background on the study: Donors in the United States, Italy and Spain gave samples during acute or convalescent COVID-19. PBMCs, B-cell-depleted T cells, or T cells were the source of the cDNA or gDNA that made up the material.

The CDR3 contains 15 residues. With 2 bases clipped from V and 2 bases from J, the junction kept 2 bases outside the gene matches. The germline V gene has CDR1 LNHNV and CDR2 YYDKDF (reference sequence). The table came from immunoSEQ multiplex PCR; TCRdb's copy has only in-frame clones and leaves some out. The repertoire holds about 440,000 clones, with roughly 91% as singletons. This TCR came from a woman in her twenties or thirties with acute or convalescent COVID-19. The chain joins TRBV15 to TRBJ2-5; 10 bases agree with TRBD1. Material: peripheral blood. The CDR3 loop reads CATSRRTGGQETQYF. The CDR3, as DNA: TGTGCCACCAGCAGACGGACAGGGGGGCAAGAGACCCAGTACTTC.